This T cell receptor (beta chain) derives from a study of T cells after yellow fever vaccination (dated by TCRdb to the late 2010s). Broadly, across the study: Libraries from fractions with low cell numbers were prepared with the SMART-Seq v4 Ultra Low Input RNA kit. To follow T-cell clones before and after primary and booster YFV17D yellow fever vaccination, bulk TCR alpha and beta repertoires were sequenced over time. Blood samples were taken at several timepoints before and after primary and secondary immunization, and bulk PBMC replicates and cell subsets were isolated. The cohort comprised two healthy male donors, one aged 18 to 30 and one aged 30 to 39 years. Paper-wide results and their limitations: The study included only a couple of donors, which limits how far the findings can be generalized. A small fraction of clonotypes showed up in both the CD4 and CD8 compartments, probably as a result of convergent recombination. Most clones expanded after primary vaccination were re-detected after the booster (around 96% of CD4 and approximately 88% of CD8), suggesting broad memory maintenance. The secondary T-cell response was found to be weaker but faster than the primary response, with a peak reached on day 5 rather than on day 15. Because abundant contaminating clonotypes from the bulk population could be contained in FACS-sorted repertoires, computational filtering was required.

From the cysteine up to the phenylalanine, the CDR3 has a length of 15 residues. CDR3 DNA only is kept here, 45 bases in frame from base 1. V is pruned by 2 bases and J by 4 bases, leaving 4 bases of the junction without a gene match. The germline V gene encodes CDR1 MNHEY and CDR2 SVGAGI. This clonotype came up many times. Its antigen is not yet known. Base qualities are not recorded, but no much larger clone differs from it by a single base. In light of the paper, this sample's treatment or condition label describes: live attenuated yellow fever vaccine strain. PBMCs were isolated from peripheral blood using a standard Ficoll-Paque protocol. Dynabeads CD4 and CD8 positive selection kits were used to isolate CD4 and CD8 T-cell fractions. RNA was extracted with TriZol from bulk PBMCs, CD4 and CD8 fractions, and dextramer-positive and dextramer-negative fractions. TCR cDNA was synthesized by 5'RACE template switching, which introduced a universal primer site and unique molecular identifiers. Priming of cDNA synthesis was performed from both the TCR alpha and TCR beta constant segments. Libraries were amplified in two PCR steps, with sample barcodes and sequencing adapters added in the second step. Sequencing of the libraries was done on either Illumina HiSeq 2500 (2x100 bp) or NovaSeq (2x150 bp). Regarding the original processing steps: MIGEC was used to demultiplex reads and collapse the reads into UMI consensus sequences, and MiXCR was used for V(D)J alignment. Using edgeR on replicate PBMC samples, clonotypes were called vaccine-responding if FDR was below 0.01 and the log2 fold change was above 5 up to day 15. Each bulk clonotype received a CD4 or CD8 identity based on whether the sequenced CD4 or CD8 repertoire contained that clonotype at higher abundance. TCRdb trimmed the raw reads at Q25, called clones with MiXCR and kept productive beta chains. Every distinct CDR3 protein forms one entry, paired with its most common genes and DNA. The V and J calls and clone size are TCRdb's, not the authors'. Within this sample are about 130,000 distinct CDR3 sequences, with nearly 7.5% of them counted one time only. The biggest ten clones account for around 2.7% of the sample.

Sequencing used CD4+ T cells sorted from PBMCs, obtained roughly 10 days after the first yellow fever vaccination. This chain is built from TRBV6-5 and TRBJ1-1, with 10 middle bases fitting TRBD1. The TCR originated in a man between 18 and 29 years old who received the YFV17D yellow fever vaccine. The CDR3 here reads CASSYKTGGRTEAFF. The DNA sequence reads TGTGCCAGCAGTTACAAGACAGGGGGCCGCACTGAAGCTTTCTTT.